The 22 T cell receptor beta chains listed next were all sequenced from one sample in a study of shared clonotypes between healthy human individuals. Sequencing used immunoSEQ multiplex PCR; TCRdb keeps in-frame clones, though not all of them. The repertoire holds over 2 million clones, just under 95% seen once, with around 1.1% in the top ten. Naive CD8 cells lacked CD45RO, underwent positive selection for CCR7 and left out terminally differentiated effector memory CD45RA+ cells. Source material: naive CD8+ T cells sorted from blood. These receptors were obtained from a man aged 18 to 30 in good health.

The J gene is TRBJ1-2, the V gene TRBV14; 10 bases align to TRBD1. The CDR3 loop spans 17 amino acids. V dropped 0 bases and J dropped 5; count of bases not matched to a gene: 9. Germline CDR1 SGHDN, CDR2 FVKESK. This CDR3 is CASSQDVGQGRSYGYTF. In nucleotides, the CDR3 is TGTGCCAGCAGCCAAGATGTGGGACAGGGGCGATCGTATGGCTACACCTTC.

This clone was seen more than once but under ten times. The same CDR3 arises from other DNA sequences in this sample as well. The V gene is TRBV27, the J gene TRBJ1-1; tentative D call: TRBD1 (5 bases). Per the germline V gene, CDR1 is MNHEY and CDR2 is SMNVEV (reference sequence). The CDR3 is 11 residues long. With 4 bases removed from V and 5 bases from J, the gap between germline ends came to 5 bases. The CDR3, as DNA: TGTGCCAGCAGTTGGGGGACTGAAGCTTTCTTT. Translating gives CASSWGTEAFF.

The gene calls are TRBV15 and TRBJ2-1, with TRBD1 identical over 9 bases. Trimming at V came to 3 bases and at J to 9 bases, leaving 15 bases not matched to a gene. This CDR3 has 17 amino acids. Germline lookup yields CDR1 LNHNV and CDR2 YYDKDF (reference sequence). As DNA, the CDR3 is TGTGCCACCAGCAGTCTTCGGGGGACAGGGACATCCGCTGAGCAGTTCTTC. Translated, it gives CATSSLRGTGTSAEQFF.

The genes are TRBV18 and TRBJ2-5; D remains ambiguous. Trimming removed 4 bases from V and 0 bases from J, with 18 bases in between. CDR3 length: 17 residues. Germline CDR1 is KGHSH and CDR2 is LQKENI. The CDR3 loop is CASSLREEKMYQETQYF. CDR3 bases: TGTGCCAGCTCACTACGCGAGGAGAAAATGTACCAAGAGACCCAGTACTTC. The full variable domain, its missing parts supplied by reference TRBV18 and TRBJ2-5, is NAGVMQNPRHLVRRRGQEARLRCSPMKGHSHVYWYRQLPEEGLKFMVYLQKENIIDESGMPKERFSAEFPKEGPSILRIQQVVRGDSAAYFCASSLREEKMYQETQYFGPGTRLLVL.

J is TRBJ2-7 and V is TRBV7-6; D is uncertain. The ends were cut back, 5 bases at V and 4 bases at J, with 12 bases in the middle. This CDR3 region has 13 residues. CDR1 and CDR2 (germline): SGHVS, FNYEAQ. The DNA for the CDR3 is TGTGCCAGCAGCCTCATATCCGGGTACGAGCAGTACTTC. It encodes CASSLISGYEQYF. The complete variable domain, with remaining parts taken from reference TRBV7-6 and TRBJ2-7, reads GAGVSQSPRYKVTKRGQDVALRCDPISGHVSLYWYRQALGQGPEFLTYFNYEAQQDKSGLPNDRFSAERPEGSISTLTIQRTEQRDSAMYRCASSLISGYEQYFGPGTRLTVT.

This sequence joins TRBV29-1 and TRBJ2-1, with 9 bases lining up with TRBD2. With 7 bases clipped from V and 7 bases from J, the junction kept 11 bases outside the gene matches. The CDR3 has 14 amino acids. Per germline, CDR1 SQVTM and CDR2 ANQGSEA. CDR3 loop: CSAPGLARTNEQFF. The DNA for the CDR3 is TGCAGCGCCCCGGGACTAGCTAGGACGAATGAGCAGTTCTTC.

The chain is built from TRBV11-3 and TRBJ1-5; D remains ambiguous. There are 16 residues in the CDR3. The V end was cut by 5 bases, the J end by 0 bases, with 14 bases between. Germline CDR1 and CDR2: SGHNT and YENEEA. CDR3 bases: TGTGCCAGCAGCCTCTTTGGACCGGATAGCAATCAGCCCCAGCATTTT. This sequence encodes CASSLFGPDSNQPQHF.

V and J are TRBV10-3 and TRBJ1-3; TRBD1 matches at 7 bases. Germline V gives CDR1 ENHRY, CDR2 SYGVKD. This CDR3 contains 15 residues. After removal of 6 bases from V and 0 bases from J, the junction contained 5 bases not matched to a gene. CDR3 nucleotides: TGTGCCATCAGCGAAGCAGGGGGCTCTGGAAACACCATATATTTT. Translating it yields CAISEAGGSGNTIYF.

The genes are TRBV15 and TRBJ2-5; D is ambiguous. Germline values: CDR1 LNHNV, CDR2 YYDKDF (reference sequence). The CDR3 is 15 amino acids. Trimming took 0 bases from V and 2 from J, leaving 10 bases between them. The CDR3 region has the DNA TGTGCCACCAGCAGAGATAGGTACGGACAAGAGACCCAGTACTTC. Encoded protein: CATSRDRYGQETQYF.

In the case of this clone: The same CDR3 can be traced to other DNA sequences in this sample. The J gene is TRBJ2-1, the V gene TRBV9; maybe TRBD1 (6 bases). CDR3 length equals 14 residues. Germline assignment: CDR1 SGDLS and CDR2 YYNGEE. Trimming cost V 2 bases and J 2 bases, with 8 bases left between them. The CDR3 DNA reads TGTGCCAGCAGCGTTGGGGGCGCCTACAATGAGCAGTTCTTC. It codes for CASSVGGAYNEQFF.

This clone was picked up one time. The J gene is TRBJ1-2, the V gene TRBV5-4, with D tentatively TRBD1 (6 bases). This CDR3 is 15 amino acids long. Germline V lookup: CDR1 SGHNT, CDR2 YYREEE (reference sequence). V lost 2 bases, J lost 5 bases, and 16 bases lay in between. The DNA of the CDR3 is TGTGCCAGCAGCTTCTTTGGGGGCGCAAGGTATGGCTACACCTTC. Translation gives CASSFFGGARYGYTF.

This chain connects TRBV29-1 to TRBJ1-1, with D perhaps matching TRBD1 (5 bases). Germline V gene sequence: CDR1 SQVTM, CDR2 ANQGSEA. Trimming took off 0 bases at V and 0 bases at J, with 11 bases between the two ends. The CDR3 is 15 amino acids. The CDR3 protein is CSVEDRGTMNTEAFF. CDR3 DNA sequence: TGCAGCGTTGAAGATCGAGGGACCATGAACACTGAAGCTTTCTTT.

The chain links TRBV7-9 to TRBJ2-2; 9 bases fit TRBD1. Germline loops: CDR1 SEHNR, CDR2 FQNEAQ (reference sequence). V was clipped by 3 bases and J by 4 bases; unmatched bases: 3. The CDR3 has 15 residues. The CDR3 sequence is CASSFGQGSTGELFF. In DNA, the CDR3 is TGTGCCAGCAGCTTCGGACAGGGGAGCACCGGGGAGCTGTTTTTT.

The chain has TRBV7-9 and TRBJ1-4; D is unclear. The CDR3 spans 16 residues. CDR1 and CDR2 from the germline V gene are SEHNR and FQNEAQ (reference sequence). Trimming shortened V by 3 bases and J by 0 bases, and 11 bases separated the two germline ends. The CDR3 here is CASSFGPSATNEKLFF. Written as DNA, the CDR3 is TGTGCCAGCAGCTTCGGTCCCTCGGCAACTAATGAAAAACTGTTTTTT.

The chain has TRBV7-9 and TRBJ1-2, with D possibly matching TRBD1 (6 bases). The germline CDR1 and CDR2 sequences are SEHNR and FQNEAQ (reference sequence). V gave up 5 bases and J gave up 4 bases, with 11 bases separating them. This CDR3 has 13 amino acids. As DNA, the CDR3 is TGTGCCAGCAGCAATTCGGACAGCTATGGCTACACCTTC. This gives the protein CASSNSDSYGYTF.

A remark on this clone: The same CDR3 arises from other DNA sequences in this sample as well. This sequence joins TRBV7-9 and TRBJ2-1, with D hard to call. Germline V gives CDR1 SEHNR, CDR2 FQNEAQ (reference sequence). The germline V and J ends were trimmed by 2 bases and 7 bases, with 9 bases remaining between them. The CDR3 is 13 residues long. DNA for the CDR3: TGTGCCAGCAGCTTATCCGGTAATAATGAGCAGTTCTTC. Its protein is CASSLSGNNEQFF.

The rearrangement joins TRBV5-1 to TRBJ2-1, with 7 nucleotides matching TRBD2. V lost 1 base to trimming and J lost 8 bases; unmatched junction nucleotides: 6. The CDR3 loop spans 14 amino acids. Germline assignment: CDR1 SGHRS and CDR2 YFSETQ. CDR3 in DNA: TGCGCCAGCAGCTTGTATGCTAGCGGCCATGAGCAGTTCTTC. Its translation is CASSLYASGHEQFF.

The J gene is TRBJ1-1, the V gene TRBV28; 9 bases match TRBD1. CDR3 length: 15 amino acids. The V segment lost 6 bases and the J segment 0 bases; nucleotides outside the gene matches: 5. Germline V lookup: CDR1 MDHEN, CDR2 SYDVKM. CDR3 DNA sequence: TGTGCCAGCAGGGACAGGGGAGTGATGAACACTGAAGCTTTCTTT. Translation gives CASRDRGVMNTEAFF.

J is TRBJ2-7 and V is TRBV7-9; D not resolved. The CDR3 is made up of 14 amino acids. Per germline, CDR1 SEHNR and CDR2 FQNEAQ (reference sequence). V lost 3 bases, J lost 7 bases, and 16 bases lay in between. CDR3 DNA: TGTGCCAGCAGCTTCTCGGAGTCTTCCGGGGAGCAGTACTTC. Protein: CASSFSESSGEQYF.

CDR3: CASSQVPTPTGPGELFF. The CDR3 DNA sequence: TGCGCCAGCAGCCAAGTTCCGACACCGACAGGACCCGGGGAGCTGTTTTTT. The chain has TRBV4-1 and TRBJ2-2; D may be TRBD1 (6 bases). The V gene's germline CDR1 is MGHRA and CDR2 YSYEKL. The CDR3 contains 17 residues. V was pared by 1 base and J by 6 bases, with 18 bases between.

This rearrangement joins TRBV27 to TRBJ2-5; D may be TRBD2 (7 bases). V was shortened by 2 bases and J by 5 bases, with 12 bases between the two germline ends. CDR3 length: 14 amino acids. CDR1 is MNHEY, CDR2 SMNVEV, per germline (reference sequence). In nucleotides, the CDR3 is TGTGCCAGCAGTTTAATCGGGGGGCGGGAGACCCAGTACTTC. It encodes CASSLIGGRETQYF.

Comments on this clone: It may be a read error: a sequence one base away is much more abundant. Different DNA sequences within this sample yield the same CDR3. V and J are TRBV2 and TRBJ2-5, with no clear D. Germline CDR1 is SNHLY and CDR2 is FYNNEI. This CDR3 is 10 amino acids long. The CDR3, as DNA: TGTGCCAGCGGTGAAGAGACCCAGTACTTC. This translates into CASGEETQYF.